These 15 T cell receptor beta chains share one sample of origin, sequenced in a study of siplizumab effects on memory and regulatory T cells. The data were produced by immunoSEQ multiplex PCR, yet TCRdb's version contains in-frame clones alone and is incomplete. The sample has about 100,000 clones; about 94% are singletons. The sample consisted of non-Treg CD4+ T cells sorted from blood. The receptors shown here come from a human donor in good health.

V gene TRBV18 combines with J gene TRBJ2-3, with TRBD2 matching 13 bases. The trim removed 3 bases at V and 6 bases at J, leaving 6 bases unmatched. Germline assignment: CDR1 KGHSH and CDR2 LQKENI. The CDR3 contains 16 residues. The CDR3: CASSPWTSGSGDTQYF. The CDR3 DNA is TGTGCCAGCTCACCGTGGACTAGCGGGAGCGGGGATACGCAGTATTTT.

V gene TRBV9 combines with J gene TRBJ2-5; 12 nucleotides agree with TRBD2. This CDR3 is 16 amino acids long. Looked up from germline, CDR1 is SGDLS and CDR2 is YYNGEE. The trim removed 0 bases at V and 4 bases at J, leaving 4 bases unmatched. The CDR3 reads CASSVGATSGRETQYF. In DNA form, the CDR3 reads TGTGCCAGCAGCGTAGGGGCGACTAGCGGGAGAGAGACCCAGTACTTC.

The chain uses TRBV10-3 and TRBJ2-5; D is perhaps TRBD1 (6 bases). CDR1 is ENHRY and CDR2 is SYGVKD in the germline V gene. CDR3 length: 14 residues. V lost 0 bases and J 5 bases, leaving 10 bases between the germline ends. The CDR3 DNA reads as TGTGCCATCAGTGAGTCCCAGGGGCGGGAGACCCAGTACTTC. Translated: CAISESQGRETQYF.

The genes are TRBV7-3 and TRBJ2-1; D remains ambiguous. The CDR3 totals 13 residues. Germline CDR1 SGHTA, CDR2 FQGTGA. V was trimmed by 3 bases and J by 5 bases, leaving 8 bases between them. CDR3 bases: TGTGCCAGCAGCTTGGTCAGAGACAATGAGCAGTTCTTC. Protein sequence: CASSLVRDNEQFF.

The rearrangement joins TRBV9 to TRBJ2-6; TRBD2 is a possible D gene (5 bases). The V gene lost 4 bases and the J gene lost 0 bases, with 11 bases spanning the gap. Per germline, CDR1 SGDLS and CDR2 YYNGEE. The CDR3 loop spans 16 amino acids. The CDR3 here is CASSNPGFSGANVLTF. CDR3 nucleotides: TGTGCCAGCAGCAATCCGGGATTCTCTGGGGCCAACGTCCTGACTTTC. Filled out from reference TRBV9 and TRBJ2-6, the complete variable domain reads DSGVTQTPKHLITATGQRVTLRCSPRSGDLSVYWYQQSLDQGLQFLIQYYNGEERAKGNILERFSAQQFPDLHSELNLSSLELGDSALYFCASSNPGFSGANVLTFGAGSRLTVL.

This chain links TRBV19 with TRBJ1-5; D might be TRBD1 (6 bases). The ends were cut back, 6 bases at V and 4 bases at J, with 10 bases in the middle. The CDR3 has 13 amino acids. Germline assignment: CDR1 LNHDA and CDR2 SQIVND (reference sequence). The DNA for the CDR3 is TGTGCCAGTAGCCCAGACAGGAATCAGCCCCAGCATTTT. The encoded protein is CASSPDRNQPQHF.

The chain joins TRBV6-5 to TRBJ1-5; no definite D call. Germline CDR1 reads MNHEY; CDR2 reads SVGAGI. The germline V and J ends were trimmed by 3 bases and 4 bases, with 7 bases remaining between them. The length of the CDR3 is 13 residues. CDR3 bases: TGTGCCAGCAGTTATAGACATAATCAGCCCCAGCATTTT. This codes for CASSYRHNQPQHF.

This clone has only one observation. This rearrangement joins TRBV11-2 to TRBJ2-1, with D tentatively TRBD2 (5 bases). Germline loops: CDR1 SGHAT, CDR2 FQNNGV. The V end was cut by 4 bases, the J end by 5 bases, with 9 bases between. There are 13 residues in the CDR3. The CDR3 DNA reads as TGTGCCAGCAGCTACGGGGAAAACAATGAGCAGTTCTTC. This codes for CASSYGENNEQFF. Full variable domain (rest looked up from reference TRBV11-2 and TRBJ2-1): EAGVAQSPRYKIIEKRQSVAFWCNPISGHATLYWYQQILGQGPKLLIQFQNNGVVDDSQLPKDRFSAERLKGVDSTLKIQPAKLEDSAVYLCASSYGENNEQFFGPGTRLTVL.

This chain connects TRBV29-1 to TRBJ2-1, with 7 bases matching TRBD1. V was pared by 3 bases and J by 4 bases, with 9 bases of the junction left unmatched. Germline assignment: CDR1 SQVTM and CDR2 ANQGSEA. The CDR3 covers 15 residues. The CDR3 nucleotides are TGCAGCGTTGAGGCCTGGGGACAGATATACAATGAGCAGTTCTTC. Translating gives CSVEAWGQIYNEQFF.

V usage is TRBV19 and J usage is TRBJ2-1, with 8 bases aligning to TRBD2. This CDR3 region has 14 residues. Germline CDR1 is LNHDA and CDR2 is SQIVND (reference sequence). J lost 10 bases, V lost 1 base, and 6 bases had no gene match. The CDR3: CASSIGGLVNEQFF. The CDR3 nucleotides read TGTGCCAGTAGTATAGGGGGACTAGTAAACGAGCAGTTCTTC.

The chain uses TRBV28 and TRBJ1-2; D may be TRBD1 (6 bases). The CDR3 extends over 16 amino acids. Trimming shortened V by 1 base and J by 4 bases, and 16 bases separated the two germline ends. Germline-derived CDR1 and CDR2 are MDHEN and SYDVKM. The CDR3 region is CASSLSGRGRGYGYTF. In DNA form, the CDR3 reads TGTGCCAGCAGTTTATCGGGCAGGGGCAGAGGCTATGGCTACACCTTC.

The CDR3, as DNA: TGTGCCAGCAGCTCCCGGGCAGGAAACATCCAAGAGACCCAGTACTTC. Translated: CASSSRAGNIQETQYF. This rearrangement joins TRBV7-9 to TRBJ2-5; no definite D call. V was trimmed by 4 bases and J by 1 base, leaving 16 bases between them. CDR1 is SEHNR, CDR2 FQNEAQ, per germline (reference sequence). The CDR3 is 16 amino acids. The whole variable domain, filled in from reference TRBV7-9 and TRBJ2-5, reads DTGVSQNPRHKITKRGQNVTFRCDPISEHNRLYWYRQTLGQGPEFLTYFQNEAQLEKSRLLSDRFSAERPKGSFSTLEIQRTEQGDSAMYLCASSSRAGNIQETQYFGPGTRLLVL.

The chain uses TRBV18 and TRBJ2-5, with D unclear. CDR3 length equals 15 residues. Looked up from germline, CDR1 is KGHSH and CDR2 is LQKENI. Between the trimmed V and J ends, which lost 2 bases and 7 bases, there was a span of 17 bases. The CDR3 sequence is CASSPTDWTGGTQYF. The CDR3 DNA reads TGTGCCAGCTCACCAACCGACTGGACCGGTGGGACCCAGTACTTC.

The chain uses TRBV5-1 and TRBJ2-3; 9 bases align to TRBD2. The germline CDR1 and CDR2 sequences are SGHRS and YFSETQ. There are 17 residues in the CDR3. With 2 bases clipped from V and 4 bases from J, the junction kept 11 bases outside the gene matches. CDR3 nucleotide sequence: TGCGCCAGCAGCTTAGTTTTTAGCGGGAGTAGTGCAGATACGCAGTATTTT. Residues: CASSLVFSGSSADTQYF.

The gene calls are TRBV5-4 and TRBJ2-5; either TRBD1 or TRBD2 may fit D (5 bases each). The V end was cut by 0 bases, the J end by 5 bases, with 14 bases between. This CDR3 spans 15 amino acids. The V gene's germline CDR1 is SGHNT and CDR2 YYREEE (reference sequence). CDR3 bases: TGTGCCAGCAGCTTGGCCGCGACTAAGGGGGAGACCCAGTACTTC. Translation: CASSLAATKGETQYF.